Reported below is one TCR beta chain. Antigen specificity is unknown. Symptoms, serum thyroxine and TRAb, thyroid ultrasound, and orbital computed tomography formed the diagnostic basis. Using RNA transcripts, the TCR beta CDR3 regions were amplified. First-round RT-PCR relied on HTBI primers, and a second-round multiplex PCR came next. Using its own MiXCR run on the multiplex PCR reads, TCRdb lists one record per CDR3 protein. Of almost 750,000 distinct CDR3 sequences in the sample, roughly 41% were seen once. CDR3 length equals 13 residues. Germline assignment: CDR1 ENHRY and CDR2 SYGVKD. V shed 10 bases and J 4 bases; nucleotides not matched to a gene: 7. This sample is part of a study of Graves' ophthalmopathy and Graves' hyperthyroidism. Overall study findings and caveats: Blood also contained most of the expanded thyroid clonotypes above 0.001 frequency.

The sequenced sample was peripheral blood. The chain carries TRBV10-3 and TRBJ1-5; 7 bases match TRBD1. This sequence was found in an adult man with Graves' ophthalmopathy. As DNA, the CDR3 is TGTGCCAGCAGCAGGGGGTTTAATCAGCCCCAGCATTTT. Amino acid sequence: CASSRGFNQPQHF.